The clone carrying this T cell receptor beta chain came up once. Sequenced by immunoSEQ multiplex PCR; TCRdb stores in-frame clones only, minus some. This sample has some 190,000 clones, with about 80% found just once. The data originate from a study of blood T cell repertoires in COVID-19. Study context: Italy, Spain and the United States were the sources of the convalescent and acute COVID-19 samples.

The sequenced sample consisted of peripheral blood. The source of this sequence is an older woman with COVID-19, enrolled during active disease.

CDR3 bases: TGTGCCAGCAGCCGTACAGGGGGCCGTGGAAACACCATATATTTT. Its translation is CASSRTGGRGNTIYF. V usage is TRBV14 and J usage is TRBJ1-3; 9 positions match TRBD1. The CDR3 runs 15 residues. The germline V gene has CDR1 SGHDN and CDR2 FVKESK. J was trimmed by 3 bases and V by 4 bases; bases with no gene match: 4. Using reference TRBV14 and TRBJ1-3 for the parts outside the CDR3, the full variable domain is EAGVTQFPSHSVIEKGQTVTLRCDPISGHDNLYWYRRVMGKEIKFLLHFVKESKQDESGMPNNRFLAERTGGTYSTLKVQPAELEDSGVYFCASSRTGGRGNTIYFGEGSWLTVV.